The 26 T cell receptor beta chains below come from one sample, sequenced in a study of blood T cell repertoires in COVID-19. The assay was immunoSEQ multiplex PCR, and TCRdb's table has in-frame clones only and misses some. Of around 80,000 clones listed, 82% are singletons. The sample consisted of peripheral blood. The origin of the receptors is a human donor in a cohort sampled during active COVID-19.

The rearrangement links TRBV19 to TRBJ1-5; D perhaps matches TRBD1 (6 bases). Germline V CDR1 and CDR2: LNHDA, SQIVND (reference sequence). The V and J ends lost 5 bases and 7 bases respectively, with 21 bases between them. The CDR3 length is 16 residues. CDR3 residues: CASSRRNRVEGQPQHF. Written as DNA, the CDR3 is TGTGCCAGTAGTCGAAGGAACAGGGTTGAAGGACAGCCCCAGCATTTT.

The V gene is TRBV2, the J gene TRBJ2-2, with TRBD2 matching 8 bases. V trimming: 4 bases; J trimming: 5 bases; junction bases outside the gene matches: 9. The CDR3 extends over 16 amino acids. Per germline, CDR1 SNHLY and CDR2 FYNNEI. This CDR3 is CASSVRLIAGTGELFF. The CDR3 DNA reads as TGTGCCAGCAGTGTTAGGCTTATAGCGGGGACCGGGGAGCTGTTTTTT.

This chain links TRBV7-9 with TRBJ1-4; 7 positions agree with TRBD1. Trimming removed 10 bases from V and 0 bases from J; junction bases left unmatched: 8. Germline CDR1 SEHNR, CDR2 FQNEAQ (reference sequence). CDR3 length: 15 amino acids. Here the CDR3 reads CATRTGHATNEKLFF. The CDR3 DNA follows: TGTGCCACCCGGACAGGCCATGCAACTAATGAAAAACTGTTTTTT.

V is TRBV7-6 and J is TRBJ2-1; 11 bases are shared with TRBD1. This CDR3 has 13 amino acids. Per the germline V gene, CDR1 is SGHVS and CDR2 is FNYEAQ. V dropped 8 bases and J dropped 10; count of bases not matched to a gene: 7. The chain's CDR3 is CASEDRGRSEQFF. The CDR3 DNA reads TGTGCCAGCGAGGACAGGGGGCGAAGCGAGCAGTTCTTC.

The chain links TRBV10-2 to TRBJ2-7; maybe TRBD2 (5 bases). V lost 2 bases and J lost 2, with 7 bases in between. Germline values: CDR1 WSHSY, CDR2 SAAADI. This CDR3 region has 13 residues. CDR3: CASSEVGTYEQYF. Written as DNA, the CDR3 is TGCGCCAGCAGTGAGGTCGGGACCTACGAGCAGTACTTC.

This chain connects TRBV2 to TRBJ2-7, with D perhaps matching TRBD1 (5 bases). Germline V gene sequence: CDR1 SNHLY, CDR2 FYNNEI. V was shortened by 1 base and J by 2 bases, with 9 bases between the two germline ends. The CDR3 runs 14 residues. Here the CDR3 DNA reads TGTGCCAGCAGTGAAGGTCTCAGGGCCTACGAGCAGTACTTC. This encodes CASSEGLRAYEQYF.

The chain employs TRBV7-8 and TRBJ2-1; TRBD1 aligns across 7 bases. The CDR3 extends over 14 amino acids. V shed 3 bases, J shed 3 bases, and the junction held 2 bases outside the gene matches. The germline CDR1 and CDR2 sequences are SGHVS and FQNEAQ. The CDR3 is CASSFDRVYNEQFF. DNA of the CDR3: TGTGCCAGCAGCTTTGACAGGGTCTACAATGAGCAGTTCTTC.

The chain links TRBV4-2 to TRBJ2-3, with 8 bases that match TRBD2. The length of the CDR3 is 16 residues. The germline V gene has CDR1 LGHNA and CDR2 YNFKEQ. The junction had 5 bases not matched to a gene; V was cut back by 1 base and J by 2 bases. The CDR3 DNA follows: TGTGCCAGCAGCCAAGCAGCGGGGGCCGACACAGATACGCAGTATTTT. This gives the protein CASSQAAGADTDTQYF.

Turning to this clone: Possible read error: a much larger clone is one base away. Other DNA variants within this sample encode the same CDR3. The chain uses TRBV25-1 and TRBJ1-2, with D perhaps TRBD1 (6 bases). Deletions cut 5 bases from V and 4 bases from J, with 14 bases between. The CDR3 length is 14 residues. From germline, CDR1 is MGHDK and CDR2 SYGVNS. The DNA of the CDR3 is TGTGCCAGCAGTCTGACGGGGGGCACCTATGGCTACACCTTC. Translation gives CASSLTGGTYGYTF.

This chain links TRBV4-2 with TRBJ1-2, with 9 bases lining up with TRBD1. The J segment lost 12 bases and the V segment lost 2 bases, leaving 10 bases of the junction unmatched. Per germline, CDR1 LGHNA and CDR2 YNFKEQ. The CDR3 runs to 14 residues. The CDR3 DNA is TGTGCCAGCAGCCAATCCCGGGACAGGGCATCAGACACCTTC. Its protein product is CASSQSRDRASDTF.

The CDR3 region is CASSEGGPSYGYTF. CDR3 coding DNA: TGTGCCAGCAGTGAAGGTGGGCCCTCCTATGGCTACACCTTC. This sequence joins TRBV6-1 and TRBJ1-2; D is uncertain. V dropped 1 base and J dropped 4 bases, with 10 bases sitting between them. This CDR3 region has 14 residues. Germline CDR1 and CDR2: MNHNS and SASEGT.

The chain combines TRBV30 with TRBJ2-1; 8 positions agree with TRBD2. V lost 2 bases, J lost 0 bases, and 0 bases stayed unmatched. The CDR3 runs to 14 residues. Looked up from germline, CDR1 is GTSNPN and CDR2 is SVGIG (reference sequence). DNA for the CDR3: TGTGCCTGGAGTCGGGGGGGCTCCTACAATGAGCAGTTCTTC. This gives the protein CAWSRGGSYNEQFF.

The chain carries TRBV27 and TRBJ1-1; TRBD1 is a possible D gene (5 bases). Trimming removed 4 bases at V and 4 bases at J, with 16 bases between. The germline V gene encodes CDR1 MNHEY and CDR2 SMNVEV (reference sequence). CDR3 length: 15 residues. The CDR3 region is CASSSGLWGRTEAFF. CDR3 DNA sequence: TGTGCCAGCAGTTCGGGACTTTGGGGTCGCACTGAAGCTTTCTTT.

CDR3 loop: CASSLDNLNTGELFF. CDR3 coding DNA: TGCGCCAGCAGCTTGGACAATTTGAACACCGGGGAGCTGTTTTTT. The chain carries TRBV5-1 and TRBJ2-2; D is unresolved. The CDR3 covers 15 residues. Germline CDR1 SGHRS, CDR2 YFSETQ. Trimming stripped 0 bases from V and 1 base from J, with 7 bases between.

The chain is built from TRBV12-5 and TRBJ1-2; 11 bases are a match to TRBD1. This CDR3 contains 17 residues. Germline CDR1 reads LGHNT; CDR2 reads FRNRAP. V lost 3 bases and J lost 4; bases outside the gene matches: 10. The CDR3 region has the DNA TGTGCTAGTGGTTTTGCCCCTGGGACAGGGGGTGGCTATGGCTACACCTTC. Amino acid sequence: CASGFAPGTGGGYGYTF.

The chain combines TRBV7-2 with TRBJ1-5; 7 nucleotides align to TRBD1. J lost 4 bases, V lost 1 base, and 7 bases had no gene match. This CDR3 is built from 16 residues. Germline loops: CDR1 SGHTA, CDR2 FQGNSA. The CDR3 here is CASSLDPTGVNQPQHF. The CDR3 DNA follows: TGTGCCAGCAGCTTAGATCCCACAGGGGTAAATCAGCCCCAGCATTTT.

This clone was seen a few times. Other DNA sequences of this sample code for an identical CDR3. This chain uses TRBV5-1 with TRBJ2-7, with a tentative D call TRBD1 (5 bases). V shed 4 bases and J shed 0 bases, with 8 bases lying between them. CDR3 size: 13 residues. Germline CDR1 reads SGHRS; CDR2 reads YFSETQ. The CDR3 sequence: CASSPDTSYEQYF. In nucleotides, the CDR3 is TGCGCCAGCAGCCCGGACACCTCCTACGAGCAGTACTTC.

The rearrangement uses TRBV29-1 and TRBJ1-1, with a possible D match to TRBD1 (5 bases). Germline CDR1 SQVTM, CDR2 ANQGSEA. V was pared by 4 bases and J by 3 bases, with 15 bases between. The CDR3 has 14 amino acids. The CDR3 DNA is TGCAGCGTTGGGGGCTTCTCTGGGGACACTGAAGCTTTCTTT. It encodes CSVGGFSGDTEAFF.

V gene TRBV19 combines with J gene TRBJ1-2, with TRBD1 identical over 7 bases. The CDR3 has 15 residues. V shed 5 bases, J shed 6 bases, and the junction held 12 bases outside the gene matches. Germline lookup yields CDR1 LNHDA and CDR2 SQIVND (reference sequence). The chain's CDR3 is CASSSGGPGDNGYTF. Written as DNA, the CDR3 is TGTGCCAGTAGTTCAGGGGGGCCAGGCGATAATGGCTACACCTTC.

This clone appeared a single time. The chain uses TRBV2 and TRBJ2-3; possibly TRBD2 for D (5 bases). This CDR3 has 14 residues. V lost 6 bases and J 6 bases, leaving 16 bases between the germline ends. Germline assignment: CDR1 SNHLY and CDR2 FYNNEI. CDR3 DNA: TGTGCCAGCAGCGAACTAGTTTCGTCTGATACGCAGTATTTT. Translating it yields CASSELVSSDTQYF.

The V call is TRBV3-1 (or the pseudogene TRBV3-2), the J call TRBJ2-1, with D perhaps TRBD1 (6 bases). The CDR3 runs to 16 residues. V lost 1 base, J lost 3 bases, and 13 bases lay in between. Germline V gene sequence: CDR1 LGHDT, CDR2 YNNKEL (reference sequence). DNA for the CDR3: TGTGCCAGCAGCCAAGCTATTGACAGGCTCTACAATGAGCAGTTCTTC. It specifies CASSQAIDRLYNEQFF.

The chain has TRBV2 and TRBJ2-3, with 9 positions matching TRBD1. This CDR3 has 15 amino acids. V lost 5 bases and J lost 5; bases outside the gene matches: 8. Germline V lookup: CDR1 SNHLY, CDR2 FYNNEI. The CDR3 spells CASSLTGGQGDTQYF. The CDR3 DNA reads as TGTGCCAGCAGTCTAACAGGGGGCCAAGGAGATACGCAGTATTTT. Combining the CDR3 with reference TRBV2 and TRBJ2-3 gives the whole variable domain EPEVTQTPSHQVTQMGQEVILRCVPISNHLYFYWYRQILGQKVEFLVSFYNNEISEKSEIFDDQFSVERPDGSNFTLKIRSTKLEDSAMYFCASSLTGGQGDTQYFGPGTRLTVL.

In its sample, this clone was seen once. The chain employs TRBV5-4 and TRBJ2-5, with D hard to call. Trimming took off 1 base at V and 2 bases at J, with 6 bases between the two ends. This CDR3 is built from 13 residues. The germline V gene has CDR1 SGHNT and CDR2 YYREEE (reference sequence). In DNA form, the CDR3 reads TGTGCCAGCAGCTTGTCAGGACAAGAGACCCAGTACTTC. Translation gives CASSLSGQETQYF.

J is TRBJ2-2 and V is TRBV3-1 (or the pseudogene TRBV3-2); the match to TRBD2 covers 7 bases. Per the germline V gene, CDR1 is LGHDT and CDR2 is YNNKEL (reference sequence). This CDR3 has 14 amino acids. V was clipped by 1 base and J by 6 bases; unmatched bases: 2. Here the CDR3 DNA reads TGTGCCAGCAGCCAAGGGGGGGGTTCCGGGGAGCTGTTTTTT. This encodes CASSQGGGSGELFF.

The sample holds one count of this clone. The chain links TRBV15 to TRBJ2-5, with TRBD1 matching over 10 bases. Trimming at V came to 1 base and at J to 5 bases, leaving 4 bases not matched to a gene. CDR3 length: 15 amino acids. CDR1 and CDR2 from the germline V gene are LNHNV and YYDKDF (reference sequence). The CDR3 is CATSRGQGAGETQYF. The CDR3 bases are TGTGCCACCAGCAGAGGACAGGGGGCGGGGGAGACCCAGTACTTC. Filled out from reference TRBV15 and TRBJ2-5, the complete variable domain reads DAMVIQNPRYQVTQFGKPVTLSCSQTLNHNVMYWYQQKSSQAPKLLFHYYDKDFNNEADTPDNFQSRRPNTSFCFLDIRSPGLGDTAMYLCATSRGQGAGETQYFGPGTRLLVL.

This clone was counted a single time. The chain uses TRBV11-2 and TRBJ2-1; TRBD2 might be the D (6 bases). V was trimmed by 4 bases and J by 4 bases, leaving 11 bases between them. The CDR3 is 14 residues long. The germline V gene encodes CDR1 SGHAT and CDR2 FQNNGV. The CDR3 coding sequence is TGTGCCAGCAGCTGGGGGGAAGGTTACAATGAGCAGTTCTTC. Amino acids: CASSWGEGYNEQFF.